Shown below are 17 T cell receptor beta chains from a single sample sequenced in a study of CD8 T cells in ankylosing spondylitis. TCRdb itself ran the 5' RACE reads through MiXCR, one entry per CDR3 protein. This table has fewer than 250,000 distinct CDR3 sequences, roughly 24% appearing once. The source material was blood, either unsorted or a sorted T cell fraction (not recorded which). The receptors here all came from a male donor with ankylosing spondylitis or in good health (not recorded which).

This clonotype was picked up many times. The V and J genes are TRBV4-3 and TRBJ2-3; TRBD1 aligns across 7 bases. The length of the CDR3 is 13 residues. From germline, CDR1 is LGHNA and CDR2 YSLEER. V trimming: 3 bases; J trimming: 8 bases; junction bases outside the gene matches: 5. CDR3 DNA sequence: TGCGCCAGCAGCCACGGGACAGTGGGTACGCAGTATTTT. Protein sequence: CASSHGTVGTQYF.

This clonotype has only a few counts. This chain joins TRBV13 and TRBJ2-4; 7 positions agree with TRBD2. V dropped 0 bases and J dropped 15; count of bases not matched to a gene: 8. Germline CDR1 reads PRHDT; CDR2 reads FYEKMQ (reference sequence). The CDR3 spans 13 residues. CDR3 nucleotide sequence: TGTGCCAGCAGCTTAGGGGGGGAGGGCCCAACGTACTTC. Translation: CASSLGGEGPTYF.

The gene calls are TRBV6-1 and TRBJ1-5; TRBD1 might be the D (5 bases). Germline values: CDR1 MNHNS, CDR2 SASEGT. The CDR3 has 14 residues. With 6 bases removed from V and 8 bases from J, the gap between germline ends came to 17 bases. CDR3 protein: CASRSGQGSEPQHF. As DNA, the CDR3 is TGTGCCAGCAGGTCAGGACAAGGGTCGGAGCCCCAGCATTTT.

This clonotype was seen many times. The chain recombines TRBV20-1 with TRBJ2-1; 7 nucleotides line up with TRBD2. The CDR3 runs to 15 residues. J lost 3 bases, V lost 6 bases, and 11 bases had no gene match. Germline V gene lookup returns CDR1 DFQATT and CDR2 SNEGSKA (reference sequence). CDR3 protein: CSAQKGGSIYNEQFF. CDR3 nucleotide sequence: TGCAGTGCCCAGAAGGGCGGGAGTATCTACAATGAGCAGTTCTTC.

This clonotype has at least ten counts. CDR3 in DNA: TGTGCCAGCAGCCCAACTCTTGGCGGGCTAGCGGGAGATAAGGTCGAGCAGTACTTC. This codes for CASSPTLGGLAGDKVEQYF. The gene calls are TRBV11-2 and TRBJ2-7, with 10 bases that match TRBD2. Looked up from germline, CDR1 is SGHAT and CDR2 is FQNNGV. The CDR3 spans 19 residues. The V gene end was trimmed by 5 bases and the J gene end by 6 bases; junction bases not matched to a gene: 22.

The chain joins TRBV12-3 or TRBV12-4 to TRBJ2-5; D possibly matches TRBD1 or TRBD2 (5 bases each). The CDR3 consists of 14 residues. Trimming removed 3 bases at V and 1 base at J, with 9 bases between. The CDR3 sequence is CASSFRGVQETQYF. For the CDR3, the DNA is TGTGCCAGCAGTTTTAGGGGAGTCCAAGAGACCCAGTACTTC.

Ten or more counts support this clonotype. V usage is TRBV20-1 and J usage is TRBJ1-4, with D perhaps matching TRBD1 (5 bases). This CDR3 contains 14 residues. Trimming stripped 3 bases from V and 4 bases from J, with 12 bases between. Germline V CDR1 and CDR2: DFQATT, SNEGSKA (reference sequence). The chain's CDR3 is CSASPEGRNEKLFF. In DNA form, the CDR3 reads TGCAGTGCTAGCCCGGAGGGGCGTAATGAAAAACTGTTTTTT.

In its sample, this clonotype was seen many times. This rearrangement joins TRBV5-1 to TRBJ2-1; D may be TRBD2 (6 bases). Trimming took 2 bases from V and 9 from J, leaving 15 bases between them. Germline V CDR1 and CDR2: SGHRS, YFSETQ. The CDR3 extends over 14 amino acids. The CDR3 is CASSFQASDSEQFF. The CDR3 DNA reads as TGCGCCAGCAGCTTTCAGGCTAGCGACAGTGAGCAGTTCTTC.

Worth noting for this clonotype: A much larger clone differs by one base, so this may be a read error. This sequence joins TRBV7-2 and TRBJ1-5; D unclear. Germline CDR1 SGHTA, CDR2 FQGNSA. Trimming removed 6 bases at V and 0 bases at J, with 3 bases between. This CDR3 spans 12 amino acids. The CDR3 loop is CASSNSNQPQHF. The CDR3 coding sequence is TGTGCCAGCAGTAATAGCAATCAGCCCCAGCATTTT.

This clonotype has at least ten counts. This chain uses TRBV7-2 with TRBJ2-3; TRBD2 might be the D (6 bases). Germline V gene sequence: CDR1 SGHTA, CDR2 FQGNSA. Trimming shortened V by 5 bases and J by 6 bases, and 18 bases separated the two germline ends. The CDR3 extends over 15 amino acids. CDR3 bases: TGTGCCAGCAGCCCGATTAGCGGAGGCCTGGATACGCAGTATTTT. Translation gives CASSPISGGLDTQYF.

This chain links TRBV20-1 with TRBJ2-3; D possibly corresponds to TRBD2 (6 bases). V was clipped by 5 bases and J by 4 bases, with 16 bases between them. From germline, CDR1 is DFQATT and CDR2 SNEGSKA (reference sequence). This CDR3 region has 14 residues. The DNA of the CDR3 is TGCAGTGCTCAGAAAGCGGGTCTGTCAGATACGCAGTATTTT. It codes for CSAQKAGLSDTQYF.

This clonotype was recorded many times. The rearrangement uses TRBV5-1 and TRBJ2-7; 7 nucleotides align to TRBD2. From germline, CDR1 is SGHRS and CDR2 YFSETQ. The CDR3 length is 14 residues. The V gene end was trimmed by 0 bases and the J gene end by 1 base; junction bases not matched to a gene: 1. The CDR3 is CASSLAGGSYEQYF. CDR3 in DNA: TGCGCCAGCAGCTTGGCCGGGGGGTCCTACGAGCAGTACTTC.

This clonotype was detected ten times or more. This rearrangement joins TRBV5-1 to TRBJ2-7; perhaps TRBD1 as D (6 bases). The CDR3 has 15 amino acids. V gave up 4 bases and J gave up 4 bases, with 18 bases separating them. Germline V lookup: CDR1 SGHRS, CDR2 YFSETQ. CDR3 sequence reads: CASSLQTGSPYEQYF. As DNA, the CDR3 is TGCGCCAGCAGCCTTCAAACAGGGTCCCCTTACGAGCAGTACTTC.

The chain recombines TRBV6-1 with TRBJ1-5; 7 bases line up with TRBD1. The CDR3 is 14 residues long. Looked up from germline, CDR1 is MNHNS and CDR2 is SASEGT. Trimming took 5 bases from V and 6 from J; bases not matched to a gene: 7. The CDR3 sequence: CASSPRGESQPQHF. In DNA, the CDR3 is TGTGCCAGCAGTCCCAGGGGGGAAAGTCAGCCCCAGCATTTT.

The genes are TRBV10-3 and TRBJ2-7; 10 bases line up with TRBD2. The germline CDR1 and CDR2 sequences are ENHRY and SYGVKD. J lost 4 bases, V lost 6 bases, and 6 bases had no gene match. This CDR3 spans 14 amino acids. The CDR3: CAIRASGSGYEQYF. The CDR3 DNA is TGTGCCATCAGGGCTAGCGGGAGTGGGTACGAGCAGTACTTC.

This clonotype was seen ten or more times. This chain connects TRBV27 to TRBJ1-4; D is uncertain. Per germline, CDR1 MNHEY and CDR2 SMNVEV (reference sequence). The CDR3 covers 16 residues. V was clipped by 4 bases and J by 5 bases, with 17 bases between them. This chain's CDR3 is CASSWSRAAPNEKLFF. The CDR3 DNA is TGTGCCAGCAGTTGGAGTCGAGCAGCGCCGAATGAAAAACTGTTTTTT.

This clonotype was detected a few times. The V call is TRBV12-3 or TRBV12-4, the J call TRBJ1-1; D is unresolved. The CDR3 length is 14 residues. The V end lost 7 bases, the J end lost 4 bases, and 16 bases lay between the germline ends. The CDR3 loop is CASTLRYEGTEAFF. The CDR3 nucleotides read TGTGCCAGCACCTTGAGGTACGAAGGCACTGAAGCTTTCTTT.